This TCR beta chain was documented in a study of cytomegalovirus exposure and HLA in healthy donors. Clones were sequenced by immunoSEQ multiplex PCR, and TCRdb holds only the in-frame ones, with some missing. The sample has some 240,000 clones, roughly 91% seen once. V was clipped by 3 bases and J by 1 base, with 20 bases between them. Germline lookup yields CDR1 MGHRA and CDR2 YSYEKL. CDR3 size: 18 residues. This clone was seen many times. This receptor was taken from a woman aged 18-30 years in good health and CMV-seropositive. Sequencing input: PBMCs. The chain recombines TRBV4-1 with TRBJ2-3; D remains unclear. As DNA, the CDR3 is TGCGCCAGCAGCCAGGTCGACATGGGTTTCCTCCGCACAGATACGCAGTATTTT. Translating gives CASSQVDMGFLRTDTQYF.